This T cell receptor (beta chain) emerged from a study of shared clonotypes between healthy human individuals. Ten immunoSEQ deep assay plates served to sequence unsorted PBMC DNA. The table came from immunoSEQ multiplex PCR; TCRdb's copy has only in-frame clones and leaves some out. The profile shows fewer than 500,000 clones, about three quarters of them singletons. Trimming removed 3 bases from V and 1 base from J, with 10 bases in between. The CDR3 covers 15 residues. Germline assignment: CDR1 SEHNR and CDR2 FQNEAQ (reference sequence). The TCR comes from a woman in her forties in good health. Some clones in this sample may be carry-over from other donors' samples. The sequenced material came from PBMCs. V usage is TRBV7-9 and J usage is TRBJ1-3, with a tentative D call TRBD1 (5 bases). CDR3 amino acids: CASSLDDSSGNTIYF. The DNA of the CDR3 is TGTGCCAGCAGCTTGGACGACAGTTCTGGAAACACCATATATTTT.